The present T cell receptor beta chain was sequenced within a study of graft-versus-host responses after intestinal transplantation. At the level of the study: Isolated intestinal, liver-intestinal, or multivisceral transplants were what recipients had. The recipients all started with anti-thymocyte globulin induction and then took tacrolimus and steroids for about 3 years.

Repertoires were generated with immunoSEQ multiplex PCR, while TCRdb's copy carries only in-frame clones and drops some. Among about 93,000 clones, approximately 92% were seen once, and the ten largest hold 0.45% to 0.6%. Per germline, CDR1 SGHDT and CDR2 YYEEEE. Unmatched junction bases numbered 20, after V lost 4 bases and J lost 11 bases. This CDR3 is 16 amino acids long. Notes on this clone: Its antigen is undetermined.

This chain uses TRBV5-6 with TRBJ2-5; 7 bases line up with TRBD1. The material sequenced was unstimulated CD8+ T cells sorted from spleen or lymph node cells, taken before intestinal transplant. The sequence came from a human donor who received an intestinal transplant. As DNA, the CDR3 is TGTGCCAGCAGCGCCAACCCGGCTGACAGGGCATCCGGGCAGTACTTC. As protein: CASSANPADRASGQYF.